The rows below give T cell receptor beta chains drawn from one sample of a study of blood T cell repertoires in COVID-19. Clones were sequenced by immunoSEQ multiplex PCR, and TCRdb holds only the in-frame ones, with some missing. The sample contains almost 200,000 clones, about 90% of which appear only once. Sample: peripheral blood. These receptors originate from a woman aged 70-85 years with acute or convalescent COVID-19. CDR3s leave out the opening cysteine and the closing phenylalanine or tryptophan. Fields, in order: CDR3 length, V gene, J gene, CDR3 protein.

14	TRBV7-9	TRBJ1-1	ASSLEGAGRSTEAF
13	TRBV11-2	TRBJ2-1	ASSFRGLAVNEQF
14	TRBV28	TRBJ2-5	ASRKPVAGGLETQY
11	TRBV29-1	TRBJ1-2	SALSGGNYGYT
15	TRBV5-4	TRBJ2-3	ASSLGIGWGRADTQY
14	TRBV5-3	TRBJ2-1	ARSLTKGRESNEQF
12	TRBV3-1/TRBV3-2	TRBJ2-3	ASSRQGSEDTQY
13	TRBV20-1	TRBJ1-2	SASGGGRTNYGYT
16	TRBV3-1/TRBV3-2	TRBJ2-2	ASSQIWRRGASTGELF
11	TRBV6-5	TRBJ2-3	ASTGEGTDTQY
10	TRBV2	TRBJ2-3	ASSATRGGRY
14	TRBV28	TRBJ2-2	ASSLWTSGGPGELF
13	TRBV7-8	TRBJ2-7	ASSPRASGDYEQY
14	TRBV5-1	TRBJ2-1	ASSLALAVSFNEQF
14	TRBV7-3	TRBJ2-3	ASSPPRTGTTDTQY
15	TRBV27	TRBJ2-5	ASSLPQSRISRETQY